This T cell receptor beta chain was captured in a study of response to subunit inactivated influenza vaccine. Germline CDR1 is KGHSH and CDR2 is LQKENI. The V end was cut by 3 bases, the J end by 13 bases, with 16 bases between. CDR3 length: 14 residues. As to this clonotype: Antigen unknown.

Notes on the study in general: T cells newly recruited by each seasonal influenza vaccination are few, the authors suggested.

In TCRdb, the RT-PCR reads were re-called with MiXCR into one record per CDR3 protein. The sample shows 250,000 to 350,000 distinct CDR3 sequences, roughly 20% of them seen only once. The genes are TRBV18 and TRBJ1-6; D is perhaps TRBD1 (5 bases). The sample here was PBMCs from blood, taken 21 months after vaccination. This receptor was identified in a man aged 45-69 years who received an inactivated influenza vaccine. The CDR3 DNA reads TGTGCCAGCTCACCGGGACTGGGACTTCGGCCCCTCCACTTT. Translation: CASSPGLGLRPLHF. The entire variable domain, with the rest obtained from reference TRBV18 and TRBJ1-6, is as follows: NAGVMQNPRHLVRRRGQEARLRCSPMKGHSHVYWYRQLPEEGLKFMVYLQKENIIDESGMPKERFSAEFPKEGPSILRIQQVVRGDSAAYFCASSPGLGLRPLHFGNGTRLTVT.